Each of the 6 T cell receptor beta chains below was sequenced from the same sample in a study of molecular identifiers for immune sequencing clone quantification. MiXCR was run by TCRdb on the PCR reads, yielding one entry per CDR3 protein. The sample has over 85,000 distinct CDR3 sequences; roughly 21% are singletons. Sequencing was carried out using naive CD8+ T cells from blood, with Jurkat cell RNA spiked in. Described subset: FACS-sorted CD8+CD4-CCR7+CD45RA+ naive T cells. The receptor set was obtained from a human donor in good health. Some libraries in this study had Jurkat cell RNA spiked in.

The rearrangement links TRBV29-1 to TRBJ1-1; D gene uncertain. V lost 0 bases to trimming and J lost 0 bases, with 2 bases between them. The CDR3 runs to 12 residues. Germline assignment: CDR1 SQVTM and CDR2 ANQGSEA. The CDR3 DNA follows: TGCAGCGTTGAAGAGGTGAACACTGAAGCTTTCTTT. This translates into CSVEEVNTEAFF.

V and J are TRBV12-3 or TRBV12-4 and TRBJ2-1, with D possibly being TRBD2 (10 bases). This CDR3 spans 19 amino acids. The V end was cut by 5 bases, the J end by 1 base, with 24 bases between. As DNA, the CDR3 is TGTGCCAGCAGTGGGACAGGGCTAGCGGGGGTGTCGTCCTACAATGAGCAGTTCTTC. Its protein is CASSGTGLAGVSSYNEQFF.

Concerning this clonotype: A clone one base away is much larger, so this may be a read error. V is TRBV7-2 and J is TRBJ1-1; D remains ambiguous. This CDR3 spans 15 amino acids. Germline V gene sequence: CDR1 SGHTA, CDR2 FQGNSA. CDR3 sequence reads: CASSPHHAMNAEAFF. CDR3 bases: TGTGCCAGCAGCCCGCATCACGCAATGAACGCTGAAGCTTTCTTT.

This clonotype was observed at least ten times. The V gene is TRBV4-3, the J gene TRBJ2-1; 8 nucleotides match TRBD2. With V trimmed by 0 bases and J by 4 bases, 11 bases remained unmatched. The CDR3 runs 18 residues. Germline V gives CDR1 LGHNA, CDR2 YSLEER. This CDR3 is CASSQDGPSGFGYNEQFF. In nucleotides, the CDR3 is TGCGCCAGCAGCCAAGATGGGCCTAGCGGGTTCGGGTACAATGAGCAGTTCTTC.

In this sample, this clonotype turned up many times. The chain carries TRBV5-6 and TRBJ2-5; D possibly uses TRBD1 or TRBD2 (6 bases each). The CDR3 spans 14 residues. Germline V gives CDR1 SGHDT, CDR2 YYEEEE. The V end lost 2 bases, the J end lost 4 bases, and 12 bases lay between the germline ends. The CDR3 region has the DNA TGTGCCAGCAGCTTAGGGGGGCAGGGAGAGACCCAGTACTTC. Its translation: CASSLGGQGETQYF.

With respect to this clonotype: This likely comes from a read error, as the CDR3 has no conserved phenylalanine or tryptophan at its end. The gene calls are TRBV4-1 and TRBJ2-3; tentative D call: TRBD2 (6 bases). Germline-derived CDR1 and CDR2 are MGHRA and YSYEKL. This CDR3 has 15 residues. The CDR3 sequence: CASRQGGAGTDAQYL. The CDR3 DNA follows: TGCGCCAGCAGGCAGGGCGGGGCTGGCACAGATGCGCAGTATCTT.